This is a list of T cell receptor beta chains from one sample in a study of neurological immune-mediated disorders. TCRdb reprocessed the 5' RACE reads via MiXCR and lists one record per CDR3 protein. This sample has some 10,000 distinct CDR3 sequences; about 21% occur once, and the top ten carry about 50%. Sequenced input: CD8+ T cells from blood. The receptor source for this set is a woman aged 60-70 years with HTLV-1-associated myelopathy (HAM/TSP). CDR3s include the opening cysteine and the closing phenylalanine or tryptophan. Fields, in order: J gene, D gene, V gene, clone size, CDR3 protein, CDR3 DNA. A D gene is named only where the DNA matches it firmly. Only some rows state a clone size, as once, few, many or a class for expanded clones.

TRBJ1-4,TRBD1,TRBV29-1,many,CSVEDRDSFGEKLFF,TGCAGCGTTGAAGATCGGGACAGCTTTGGAGAAAAACTGTTTTTT
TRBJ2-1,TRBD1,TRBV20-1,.,CSAPRQGDYNEQFF,TGCAGTGCTCCCAGACAGGGCGATTACAATGAGCAGTTCTTC
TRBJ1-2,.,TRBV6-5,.,CASSPDRRYGYTF,TGTGCCAGCAGTCCCGACAGACGCTATGGCTACACCTTC
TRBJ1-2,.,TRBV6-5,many,CASSYSGQPVDGYTF,TGTGCCAGCAGTTACTCCGGACAGCCCGTTGATGGCTACACCTTC
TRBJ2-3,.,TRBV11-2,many,CASSSLPGFTDTQYF,TGTGCCAGCAGCTCGTTGCCCGGATTCACAGATACGCAGTATTTT
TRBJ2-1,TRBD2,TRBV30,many,CAWTRTSGPYNEQFF,TGTGCCTGGACCCGGACTAGCGGACCCTACAATGAGCAGTTCTTC
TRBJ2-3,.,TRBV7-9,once,CDSSPPRGEHKDTQYF,TGTGACAGCAGCCCCCCCCGGGGTGAACATAAGGATACGCAGTATTTT
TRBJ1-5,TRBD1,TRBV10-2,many,CASSESVVGTVGNQPQHF,TGCGCCAGCAGTGAGTCGGTGGTTGGGACAGTCGGCAATCAGCCCCAGCATTTT
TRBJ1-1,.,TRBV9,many,CASSAQPHEAFF,TGTGCCAGCAGCGCCCAGCCCCACGAAGCTTTCTTT
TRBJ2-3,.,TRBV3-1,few,CASSQRARRRDTQYF,TGTGCCAGCAGCCAACGGGCCCGCCGCAGAGATACGCAGTATTTT
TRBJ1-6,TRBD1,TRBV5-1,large,CASSYGTGVDNSPLHF,TGCGCCAGCAGTTATGGAACAGGGGTAGATAATTCACCCCTCCACTTT
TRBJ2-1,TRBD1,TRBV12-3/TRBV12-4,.,CASSENPGQGGEQFF,TGTGCCAGCAGTGAAAACCCAGGACAGGGCGGTGAGCAGTTCTTC
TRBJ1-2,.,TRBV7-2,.,CASSFYICSASQFPDDYGYTF,.
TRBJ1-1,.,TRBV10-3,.,CAMKQGENTEAFF,TGTGCCATGAAACAAGGAGAGAACACTGAAGCTTTCTTT
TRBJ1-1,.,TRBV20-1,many,CSARGWQQANTEAFF,TGCAGTGCTAGGGGGTGGCAGCAAGCTAACACTGAAGCTTTCTTT
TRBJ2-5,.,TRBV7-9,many,CASSLTGIQETQYF,TGTGCCAGCAGCCTAACAGGGATCCAAGAGACCCAGTACTTC
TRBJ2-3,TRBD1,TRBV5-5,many,CASSYYWTGGTDTQYF,TGTGCCAGCAGCTATTACTGGACAGGGGGCACAGATACGCAGTATTTT
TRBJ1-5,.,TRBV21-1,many,CASSKSSQPQHF,TGTGCCAGCAGCAAATCCAGTCAGCCCCAGCATTTT
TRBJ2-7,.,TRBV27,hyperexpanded,CASSPRHGYEQYF,TGTGCCAGCAGTCCCCGTCACGGCTACGAGCAGTACTTC
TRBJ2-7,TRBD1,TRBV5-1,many,CASSDGTAIPYEQYF,TGCGCCAGCAGCGACGGGACAGCCATCCCCTACGAGCAGTACTTC
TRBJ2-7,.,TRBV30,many,CAWSGERYEQYF,TGTGCCTGGAGTGGTGAACGCTACGAGCAGTACTTC
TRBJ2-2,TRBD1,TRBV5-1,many,CASSFDRQGGTGELFF,TGCGCCAGCAGCTTTGACCGACAGGGGGGGACCGGGGAGCTGTTTTTT
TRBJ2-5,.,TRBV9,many,CASSGQGGETQYF,TGTGCCAGCAGTGGACAGGGAGGGGAGACCCAGTACTTC
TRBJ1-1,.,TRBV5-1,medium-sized,CASSFGRHIKNTEAFF,TGCGCCAGCAGCTTCGGCCGACACATTAAGAACACTGAAGCTTTCTTT
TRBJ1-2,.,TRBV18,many,CASSPAGLQIYGYTF,TGTGCCAGCTCACCAGCGGGGCTTCAGATATATGGCTACACCTTC
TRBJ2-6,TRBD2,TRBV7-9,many,CASSPERGAGANVLTF,TGTGCCAGCAGCCCCGAACGGGGGGCTGGGGCCAACGTCCTGACTTTC
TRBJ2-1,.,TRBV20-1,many,CSARNRARSYNEQFF,TGCAGTGCTAGAAACAGGGCCCGTTCCTACAATGAGCAGTTCTTC
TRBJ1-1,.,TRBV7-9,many,CASSPSSFGNTEAFF,TGTGCCAGCAGCCCCTCGTCGTTTGGGAACACTGAAGCTTTCTTT
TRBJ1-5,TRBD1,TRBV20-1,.,CSARGLGDRVSNQPQHF,TGCAGTGCTAGAGGTTTAGGGGACAGGGTAAGCAATCAGCCCCAGCATTTT
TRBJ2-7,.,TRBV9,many,CASNRRGGYEQYF,TGTGCCAGCAATCGCAGGGGCGGGTACGAGCAGTACTTC
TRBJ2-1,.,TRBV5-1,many,CASSLNRDEQFF,TGCGCCAGCAGCCTTAACCGCGATGAGCAGTTCTTC
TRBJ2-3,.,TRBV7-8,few,CSSSRIGGIADTQYF,TGTTCTAGCAGCCGCATCGGGGGAATTGCAGATACGCAGTATTTT
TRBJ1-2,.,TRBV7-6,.,CASSPGTSPLGYTF,TGTGCCAGCAGCCCAGGGACATCCCCCCTTGGCTACACCTTC
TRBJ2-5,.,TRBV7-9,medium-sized,CASSSPEGVETQYF,TGTGCCAGCAGCTCCCCGGAGGGGGTGGAGACCCAGTACTTC
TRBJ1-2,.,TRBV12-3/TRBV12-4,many,CASSPLGVNYGYTF,TGTGCCAGCAGTCCCCTCGGAGTTAACTATGGCTACACCTTC
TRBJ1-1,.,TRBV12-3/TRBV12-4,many,CASSLGGGAEAFF,TGTGCCAGCAGTTTAGGGGGGGGGGCTGAAGCTTTCTTT
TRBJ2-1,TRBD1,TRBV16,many,CASSQSKGTGPPEQFF,TGTGCCAGCAGCCAATCGAAGGGGACAGGCCCCCCAGAGCAGTTCTTC
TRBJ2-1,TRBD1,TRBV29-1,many,CSVDGIQGAYNEQFF,TGCAGCGTTGACGGGATACAGGGGGCTTACAATGAGCAGTTCTTC
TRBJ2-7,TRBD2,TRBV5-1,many,CASSSSGGAYEQYF,TGCGCCAGCAGCTCTAGCGGGGGGGCGTACGAGCAGTACTTC
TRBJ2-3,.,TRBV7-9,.,CTSSGTDTQYF,TGTACCAGCAGCGGCACAGATACCCAGTATTTT
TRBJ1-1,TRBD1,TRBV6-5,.,CASSYVGGLNTEAFF,TGTGCCAGCAGTTACGTAGGGGGCTTGAACACTGAAGCTTTCTTT
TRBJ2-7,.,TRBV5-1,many,CASSLEQEHYEQYF,TGCGCCAGCAGCCTAGAACAGGAGCACTACGAGCAGTACTTC
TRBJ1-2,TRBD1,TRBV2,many,CASMDRAQTYGYTF,TGTGCCAGCATGGACAGGGCCCAAACCTATGGCTACACCTTC
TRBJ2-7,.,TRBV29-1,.,CSVVTWEQYF,TGCAGCGTTGTTACCTGGGAGCAGTACTTC
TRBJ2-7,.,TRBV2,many,CASSEGTRSGEQYF,TGTGCCAGCAGTGAGGGGACACGTTCGGGCGAGCAGTACTTC
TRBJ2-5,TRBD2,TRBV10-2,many,CASSESTFSGGADLETQYF,TGCGCCAGCAGTGAGTCGACTTTCAGCGGGGGGGCGGATTTGGAGACCCAGTACTTC
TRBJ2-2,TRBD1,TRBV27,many,CASSPIRQGEELFF,TGTGCCAGCAGTCCCATCAGACAGGGGGAGGAGCTGTTTTTT
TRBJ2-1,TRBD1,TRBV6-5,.,CASSYRGRTYNEQFF,TGTGCCAGCAGTTACAGGGGGCGAACCTACAATGAGCAGTTCTTC
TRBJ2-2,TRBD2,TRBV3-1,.,CASSRTGTSGTTGELFF,TGTGCCAGCAGCCGTACCGGGACTAGCGGTACCACCGGGGAGCTGTTTTTT
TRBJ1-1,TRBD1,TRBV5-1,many,CASTPWGDRAEAFF,TGCGCCAGCACCCCCTGGGGGGACAGGGCTGAAGCTTTCTTT
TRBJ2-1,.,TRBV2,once,CASRPVQGLGSYNEQFF,TGTGCCAGCAGACCAGTACAGGGTTTGGGCTCTTACAATGAGCAGTTCTTC
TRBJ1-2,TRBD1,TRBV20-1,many,CSAHTGGAYGYTF,TGCAGTGCCCACACAGGGGGCGCCTATGGCTACACCTTC
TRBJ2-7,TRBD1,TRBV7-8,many,CASSPGTGAYEQYF,TGTGCCAGCAGCCCCGGGACAGGGGCATACGAGCAGTACTTC
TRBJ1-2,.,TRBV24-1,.,CATSDFKQNYGYTF,TGTGCCACCAGTGATTTCAAACAGAACTATGGCTACACCTTC
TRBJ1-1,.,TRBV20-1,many,CSARDFSDGTEAFF,TGCAGTGCTAGAGATTTTTCCGATGGTACTGAAGCTTTCTTT